This section outlines one T cell receptor (beta chain) sequence together with its context. The antigen remains unidentified. This entry is derived from a study of response to subunit inactivated influenza vaccine. Trimming at V came to 4 bases and at J to 0 bases, leaving 20 bases not matched to a gene. The CDR3 spans 21 residues. Per the germline V gene, CDR1 is ENHRY and CDR2 is SYGVKD. Study results and caveats: Each seasonal flu vaccination may recruit only limited new T cells, authors suggested.

TCRdb re-called the RT-PCR reads through MiXCR, storing one row per CDR3 protein. The sample records some 800,000 distinct CDR3 sequences, over 20% being singletons. This clonotype was sampled from a man in his fifties or sixties who received an inactivated influenza vaccine. V is TRBV10-3 and J is TRBJ2-3, with 9 nucleotides matching TRBD2. The sample in question was PBMCs from blood, obtained approximately 5 days after vaccination. This CDR3 reads CAISGPLPASGDLSSTDTQYF. Here the CDR3 DNA reads TGTGCCATCAGTGGCCCTCTTCCGGCTAGCGGGGACTTGTCTAGCACAGATACGCAGTATTTT.